The present TCR beta chain was sequenced within a study of blood T cell repertoires in COVID-19. Clones were sequenced by immunoSEQ multiplex PCR, and TCRdb holds only the in-frame ones, with some missing. The table records some 400,000 clones, roughly 90% of them present only once. This CDR3 region has 13 residues. Trimming cost V 9 bases and J 5 bases; bases outside gene matches: 7. The germline V gene has CDR1 SGHNT and CDR2 YYREEE (reference sequence). The chain combines TRBV5-4 with TRBJ2-2; 7 nucleotides align to TRBD2. This clonotype was sampled from a young man with active or convalescent COVID-19. The sample consisted of peripheral blood. The DNA for the CDR3 is TGTGCCACACTAGCGCTAGGGACCGGGGAGCTGTTTTTT. It translates to CATLALGTGELFF.